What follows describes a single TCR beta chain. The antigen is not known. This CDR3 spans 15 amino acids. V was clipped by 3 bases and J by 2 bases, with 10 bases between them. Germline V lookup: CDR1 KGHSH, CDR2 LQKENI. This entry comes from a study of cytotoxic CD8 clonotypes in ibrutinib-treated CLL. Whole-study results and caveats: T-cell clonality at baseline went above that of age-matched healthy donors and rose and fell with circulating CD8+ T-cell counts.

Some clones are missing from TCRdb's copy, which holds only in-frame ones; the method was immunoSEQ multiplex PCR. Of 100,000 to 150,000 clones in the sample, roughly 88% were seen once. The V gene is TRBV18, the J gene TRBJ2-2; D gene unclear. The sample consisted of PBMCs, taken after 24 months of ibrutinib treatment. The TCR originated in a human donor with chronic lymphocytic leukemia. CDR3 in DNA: TGTGCCAGCTCACCGGTGGCAACCAACACCGGGGAGCTGTTTTTT. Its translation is CASSPVATNTGELFF. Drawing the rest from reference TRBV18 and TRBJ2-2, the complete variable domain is NAGVMQNPRHLVRRRGQEARLRCSPMKGHSHVYWYRQLPEEGLKFMVYLQKENIIDESGMPKERFSAEFPKEGPSILRIQQVVRGDSAAYFCASSPVATNTGELFFGEGSRLTVL.